The T cell receptor beta chain described here comes from a study of blood T cell repertoires in COVID-19. Study-level background: COVID-19 samples, acute and convalescent, were from the United States, Italy and Spain.

Germline loops: CDR1 SGHRS, CDR2 YFSETQ. CDR3 length: 14 residues. V gave up 5 bases and J gave up 4 bases, with 15 bases separating them. In the study's own analysis: Counts of nucleated cells, estimated from reference gene primer amplification, were obtained. TCRdb's table, derived via immunoSEQ multiplex PCR, lists solely in-frame clones and lacks some. From that table come the V and J calls and clone size; the DNA was used to work out D and trimming. The data contain 180,000 or so clones, 75% to 90% of them singletons. The specimen was peripheral blood. This receptor was obtained from a woman aged 55-70 years with acute or convalescent COVID-19. The rearrangement uses TRBV5-1 and TRBJ1-1; D remains ambiguous. CDR3 in DNA: TGCGCCAGCAGTCCCGGGATAATTGGCACTGAAGCTTTCTTT. Its protein is CASSPGIIGTEAFF.